This T cell receptor beta chain was captured by sequencing in a study of OX40 agonist ivuxolimab in advanced cancers. Study results and limitations: In general, CD8+ T cells held more expanded clones than CD4+ did, on average. Some of the nonresponding patients also showed low levels of normalized T-cell clonal expansion.

TCRdb keeps only in-frame clones here, not all; method: immunoSEQ multiplex PCR. The repertoire holds some 100,000 clones, with more than 75% as singletons. To note about this clone: Its matching antigen is unknown.

V lost 6 bases, J lost 8 bases, and 10 bases stayed unmatched. Germline CDR1 MNHEY, CDR2 SVGAGI. The CDR3 has 14 residues. The sequencing used CD4+ or CD8+ T cells sorted from blood, collected in a trial of the OX40 agonist ivuxolimab. The sequence came from an adult with an advanced solid tumor such as melanoma, head and neck, liver or kidney cancer. V and J are TRBV6-5 and TRBJ2-1; 7 bases align to TRBD2. CDR3 region: CASRPMTSSDEQFF. DNA for the CDR3: TGTGCCAGCAGACCCATGACTAGCTCCGATGAGCAGTTCTTC.